The source of this T cell receptor beta chain is a study of molecular identifiers for immune sequencing clone quantification. Study-wide results and limits: Over 98% of CMV-specific effector molecules, but under 1% of naive ones, were in clones above 20 copies.

On this clonotype: The antigen remains unidentified. The junction does not match germline at one end; this may be a read error.

TCRdb re-called the PCR reads through MiXCR, storing one row per CDR3 protein. The sample yields tens of thousands of distinct CDR3 sequences, 25% seen once. There are 16 residues in the CDR3. Germline V gives CDR1 MDHEN, CDR2 SYDVKM. This TCR was recovered from a human donor in good health. Some libraries in this study had Jurkat cell RNA spiked in. The sample was naive CD8+ T cells from blood, with Jurkat cell RNA spiked in. Regarding subset: FACS-sorted CD8+CD4-CCR7+CD45RA+ naive T cells. The V and J genes are TRBV28 and TRBJ1-5, with a possible D match to TRBD1 (5 bases). CDR3 DNA: TGTGCCCGCAGTGCCCCCGGGCCCGGGGGAAATCAGCCCCAGCATTTT. Protein: CARSAPGPGGNQPQHF.